These T cell receptor beta chains were read from a single sample in a study of T cell repertoires in cytomegalovirus infection. TCRdb re-derived calls from the reads in MiXCR, one entry per CDR3 protein. The table includes a few hundred thousand distinct CDR3 sequences, 15% to 20% detected once. Sequenced: CD8+ T cells from PBMCs. These receptors were collected from a human donor in good health (CMV status not recorded). Some clones in this sample may be carry-over from other donors' samples. The CDR3 runs from the conserved cysteine through the conserved F or W. Fields, in order: D gene, J gene, V gene, CDR3 protein. D genes are given only for firm matches.

D gene: -
J gene: TRBJ1-1
V gene: TRBV20-1
CDR3 protein: CSARDVRSSMNTEAFF

D gene: TRBD2
J gene: TRBJ2-7
V gene: TRBV5-6
CDR3 protein: CASSLAPGREYEQYF

D gene: TRBD2
J gene: TRBJ2-1
V gene: TRBV28
CDR3 protein: CASSSARTRSYNEQFF

D gene: -
J gene: TRBJ1-2
V gene: TRBV12-3/TRBV12-4
CDR3 protein: CASSLPRNSNYGYTF

D gene: -
J gene: TRBJ1-2
V gene: TRBV7-9
CDR3 protein: CASSLDDNYGYTF

D gene: -
J gene: TRBJ1-2
V gene: TRBV19
CDR3 protein: CASSPGRGFYGYTF

D gene: TRBD2
J gene: TRBJ2-3
V gene: TRBV5-6
CDR3 protein: CASSLVTSGPDTQYF

D gene: -
J gene: TRBJ2-7
V gene: TRBV19
CDR3 protein: CASSTSTDRSYEQYF

D gene: -
J gene: TRBJ1-5
V gene: TRBV7-8
CDR3 protein: CASSLDGGWGNQPQHF

D gene: -
J gene: TRBJ1-1
V gene: TRBV20-1
CDR3 protein: CSARAQVFGRIEAFF

D gene: -
J gene: TRBJ1-1
V gene: TRBV27
CDR3 protein: CASSPGLMNTEAFF

D gene: -
J gene: TRBJ2-2
V gene: TRBV12-3/TRBV12-4
CDR3 protein: CASSLGWFDTGELFF

D gene: -
J gene: TRBJ2-7
V gene: TRBV12-3/TRBV12-4
CDR3 protein: CASSLVGTSYEQYF

D gene: -
J gene: TRBJ2-1
V gene: TRBV2
CDR3 protein: CASLGQGGNSYNEQFF

D gene: TRBD2
J gene: TRBJ2-3
V gene: TRBV6-5
CDR3 protein: CASSYSIPGLGPTDTQYF

D gene: TRBD1
J gene: TRBJ1-4
V gene: TRBV4-3
CDR3 protein: CASSAGTGDGKLFF

D gene: -
J gene: TRBJ2-2
V gene: TRBV9
CDR3 protein: CASSSPARASNTGELFF

D gene: TRBD1
J gene: TRBJ1-2
V gene: TRBV7-2
CDR3 protein: CASSPSGQVDGYTF

D gene: -
J gene: TRBJ1-6
V gene: TRBV28
CDR3 protein: CASYGVRSSYNSPLHF

D gene: -
J gene: TRBJ2-7
V gene: TRBV28
CDR3 protein: CASSLSWQYDYEQYF

D gene: TRBD1
J gene: TRBJ1-4
V gene: TRBV7-2
CDR3 protein: CASSLGVGGDEKLFF